This TCR beta chain comes out of a study of T cells in Graves' hyperthyroidism and ophthalmopathy. Study results and limitations: Among clonotypes expanded in thyroid above 0.001, most were also found in blood. Ophthalmopathy, which appeared later, was predicted by the model a median about 6 months before onset.

PBMCs stemmed from over 7.5 ml fresh peripheral blood. On this clonotype itself: The antigen is unknown.

Amplified TCR beta CDR3 regions came from RNA transcripts. The study used the HTBI primer set for a first-round RT-PCR of the TCR CDR3. MiXCR, applied by TCRdb to the multiplex PCR reads, yields one record per CDR3 protein. The sample lists under 350,000 distinct CDR3 sequences, about 21% occurring once. Trimming took off 7 bases at V and 0 bases at J, with 17 bases between the two ends. CDR1 and CDR2 (germline): SNHLY, FYNNEI. There are 16 residues in the CDR3. The rearrangement joins TRBV2 to TRBJ2-3, with no clear D. Sequenced sample: blood. The sequence came from a woman in her forties or fifties with Graves' hyperthyroidism. CDR3 in amino acids: CASKNYPRRSTDTQYF. The CDR3 bases are TGTGCCAGCAAGAACTACCCCAGGAGAAGCACAGATACGCAGTATTTT.